This T cell receptor (beta chain) was obtained from a study of shared clonotypes between healthy human individuals. Study-level findings and limits: The authors expected sequencing depth to affect clonotype sharing among donors. Shared clonotypes: 4.5% to 6% naive CD4, 3.5% to 4% naive CD8, 2.3% memory CD4, 0.4% memory CD8.

The CDR3 consists of 15 residues. Trimming cost V 1 base and J 6 bases; bases outside gene matches: 6. CDR1 is SGHRS, CDR2 YFSETQ, per germline. Deep was the level used in running the assay. Here immunoSEQ multiplex PCR was the method, and the copy in TCRdb shows in-frame clones only, minus some. The sample gives 1.4 million to 1.5 million clones, more than 95% of which show up once; 1.2% is in the top ten. To note about this clone: Its specificity is not known.

This rearrangement joins TRBV5-1 to TRBJ1-4; TRBD1 matches at 7 bases. The TCR comes from a man under 40 in good health. The specimen was naive CD4+ T cells sorted from blood. Subset indicated: CD45RA+ positively selected. The CDR3 DNA reads TGCGCCAGCAGCTTGAAACCCGGGACAGATGAAAAACTGTTTTTT. This gives the protein CASSLKPGTDEKLFF.